This T cell receptor beta chain was obtained from a study of blood T cell repertoires in COVID-19. Trimming pared 2 bases from V and 4 bases from J, leaving 12 bases between. The CDR3 extends over 14 amino acids. Germline CDR1 reads MNHEY; CDR2 reads SMNVEV (reference sequence). Clones were sequenced by immunoSEQ multiplex PCR, and TCRdb holds only the in-frame ones, with some missing. This sample carries tens of thousands of clones, 72% of them seen once, and the ten largest clones take 43%. In this sample, this clone turned up a few times. Material: peripheral blood. The sequence was obtained from a woman older than 75 with acute or convalescent COVID-19. The chain has TRBV27 and TRBJ2-7, with a weak D call TRBD2 (5 bases). In DNA form, the CDR3 reads TGTGCCAGCAGTTTAACGGGAATAGGGTACGAGCAGTACTTC. It yields the protein CASSLTGIGYEQYF.